The clone carrying this T cell receptor (beta chain) has ten or more counts. Its target is not known. Unique molecular identifiers tagged the TCRbeta library. TCRdb called the PCR reads again in MiXCR, with one record for every CDR3 protein. The sample shows 700,000 to 950,000 distinct CDR3 sequences, roughly 15% of them seen only once. This sample was taken from a study of T-cell reconstitution after alpha-beta-depleted transplantation in children. This CDR3 contains 14 residues. Trimming pared 5 bases from V and 2 bases from J, leaving 11 bases between. Study-wide results and caveats: Surviving recipient cells, namely T cells and thymic progenitors, were the source of high day-60 TCRbeta diversity in some patients. Roughly two months post-transplant, alpha-beta T cells reportedly originated from several hundred graft clones that had expanded.

This specimen consisted of PBMCs, mostly from graft donor cells, obtained 360 days after TCRalphabeta/CD19-depleted stem cell transplant. This chain links TRBV12-3 or TRBV12-4 with TRBJ2-3, with D uncertain. The TCR comes from a male patient under 18 who had a stem cell transplant for acute lymphoblastic leukemia, so the T cells may come from the graft donor. The CDR3 region has the DNA TGTGCCAGCAGTCCCCCGGAGAACACAGATACGCAGTATTTT. Translating it yields CASSPPENTDTQYF.